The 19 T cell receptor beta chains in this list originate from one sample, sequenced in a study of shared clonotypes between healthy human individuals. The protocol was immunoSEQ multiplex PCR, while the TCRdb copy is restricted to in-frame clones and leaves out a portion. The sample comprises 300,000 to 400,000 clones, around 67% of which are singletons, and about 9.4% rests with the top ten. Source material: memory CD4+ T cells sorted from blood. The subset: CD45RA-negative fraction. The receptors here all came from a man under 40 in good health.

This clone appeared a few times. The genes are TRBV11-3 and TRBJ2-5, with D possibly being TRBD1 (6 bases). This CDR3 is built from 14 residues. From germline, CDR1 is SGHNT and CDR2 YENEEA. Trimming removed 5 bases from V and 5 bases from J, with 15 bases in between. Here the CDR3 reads CASSQTTGSETQYF. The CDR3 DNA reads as TGTGCCAGCAGCCAAACTACAGGGTCTGAGACCCAGTACTTC.

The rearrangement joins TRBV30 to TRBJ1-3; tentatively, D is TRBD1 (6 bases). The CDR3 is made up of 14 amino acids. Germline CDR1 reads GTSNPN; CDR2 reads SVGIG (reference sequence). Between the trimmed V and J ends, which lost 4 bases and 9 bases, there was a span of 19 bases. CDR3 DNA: TGTGCCTGGACAAGGGGGGAACCGGTGGGCACCATATATTTT. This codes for CAWTRGEPVGTIYF.

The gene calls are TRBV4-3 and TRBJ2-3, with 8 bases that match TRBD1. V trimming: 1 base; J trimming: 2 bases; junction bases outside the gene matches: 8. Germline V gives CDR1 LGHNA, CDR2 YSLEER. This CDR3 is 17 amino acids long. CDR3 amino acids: CASSQGGDRLITDTQYF. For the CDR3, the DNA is TGCGCCAGCAGCCAAGGGGGGGACAGGTTAATCACAGATACGCAGTATTTT.

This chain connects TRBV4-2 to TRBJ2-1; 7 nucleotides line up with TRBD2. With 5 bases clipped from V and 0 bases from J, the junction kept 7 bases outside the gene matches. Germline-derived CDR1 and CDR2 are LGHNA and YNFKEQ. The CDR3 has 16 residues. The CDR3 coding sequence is TGTGCCAGCAGCGGGGGGGGGACCAGCTCCTACAATGAGCAGTTCTTC. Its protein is CASSGGGTSSYNEQFF.

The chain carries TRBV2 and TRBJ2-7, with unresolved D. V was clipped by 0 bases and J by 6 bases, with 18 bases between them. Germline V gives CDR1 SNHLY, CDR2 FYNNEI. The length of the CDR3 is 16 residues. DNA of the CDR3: TGTGCCAGCAGTGAAGCGCCCTCAAAGGTTTTCTCCGAGCAGTACTTC. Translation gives CASSEAPSKVFSEQYF.

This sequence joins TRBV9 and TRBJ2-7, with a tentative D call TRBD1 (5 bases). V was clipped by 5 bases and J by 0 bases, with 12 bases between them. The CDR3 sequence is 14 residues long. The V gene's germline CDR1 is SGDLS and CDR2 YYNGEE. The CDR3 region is CASSTGPRSYEQYF. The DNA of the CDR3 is TGTGCCAGCAGTACAGGTCCACGCTCCTACGAGCAGTACTTC.

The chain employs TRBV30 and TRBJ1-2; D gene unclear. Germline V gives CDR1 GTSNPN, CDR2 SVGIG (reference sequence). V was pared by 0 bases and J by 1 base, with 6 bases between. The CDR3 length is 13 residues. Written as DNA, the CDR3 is TGTGCCTGGAGTGTCGGAGTTAACTATGGCTACACCTTC. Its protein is CAWSVGVNYGYTF.

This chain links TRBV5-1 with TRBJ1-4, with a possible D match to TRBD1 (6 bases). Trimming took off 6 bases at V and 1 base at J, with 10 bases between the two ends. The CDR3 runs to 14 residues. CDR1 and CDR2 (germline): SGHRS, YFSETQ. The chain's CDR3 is CASTIGGTNEKLFF. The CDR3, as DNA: TGCGCCAGCACCATAGGGGGAACTAATGAAAAACTGTTTTTT.

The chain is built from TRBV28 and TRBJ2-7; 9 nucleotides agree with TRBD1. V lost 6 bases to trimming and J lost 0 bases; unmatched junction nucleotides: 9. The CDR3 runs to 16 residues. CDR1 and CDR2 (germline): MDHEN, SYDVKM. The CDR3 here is CASRVVGQGSSYEQYF. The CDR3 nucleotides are TGTGCCAGCAGGGTCGTTGGACAGGGGAGCTCCTACGAGCAGTACTTC.

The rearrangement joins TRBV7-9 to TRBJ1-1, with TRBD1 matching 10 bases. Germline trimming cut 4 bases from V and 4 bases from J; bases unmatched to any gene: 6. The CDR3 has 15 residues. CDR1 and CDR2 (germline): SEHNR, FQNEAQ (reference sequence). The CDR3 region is CASSSPGQGFTEAFF. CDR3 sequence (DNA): TGTGCCAGCAGCTCACCGGGACAGGGGTTCACTGAAGCTTTCTTT.

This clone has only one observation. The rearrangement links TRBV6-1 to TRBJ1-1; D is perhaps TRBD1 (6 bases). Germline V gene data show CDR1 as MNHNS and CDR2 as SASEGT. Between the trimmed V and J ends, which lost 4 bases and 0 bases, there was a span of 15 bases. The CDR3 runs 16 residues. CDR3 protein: CASSAGQSFMNTEAFF. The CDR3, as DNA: TGTGCCAGCAGTGCCGGACAGTCGTTCATGAACACTGAAGCTTTCTTT.

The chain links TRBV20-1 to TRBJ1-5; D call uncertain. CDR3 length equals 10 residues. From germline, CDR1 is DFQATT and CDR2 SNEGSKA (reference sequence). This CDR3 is CQQPYQPQHF. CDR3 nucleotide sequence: TGCCAACAGCCTTATCAGCCCCAGCATTTT.

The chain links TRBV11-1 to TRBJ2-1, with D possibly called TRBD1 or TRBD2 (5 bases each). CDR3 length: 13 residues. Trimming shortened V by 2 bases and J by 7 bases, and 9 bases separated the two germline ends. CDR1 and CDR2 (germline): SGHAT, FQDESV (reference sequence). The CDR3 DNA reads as TGTGCCAGCAGCTTATATGGGGGTAATGAGCAGTTCTTC. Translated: CASSLYGGNEQFF.

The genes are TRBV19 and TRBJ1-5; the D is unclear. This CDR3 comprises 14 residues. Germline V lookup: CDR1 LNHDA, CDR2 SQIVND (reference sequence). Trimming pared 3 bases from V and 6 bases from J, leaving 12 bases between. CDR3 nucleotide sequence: TGTGCCAGTAGTATTATCGAAGGCGGTCAGCCCCAGCATTTT. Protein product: CASSIIEGGQPQHF.

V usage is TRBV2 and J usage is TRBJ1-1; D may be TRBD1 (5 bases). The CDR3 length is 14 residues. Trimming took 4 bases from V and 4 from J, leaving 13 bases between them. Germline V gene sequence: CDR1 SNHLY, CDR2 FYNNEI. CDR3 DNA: TGTGCCAGCAGTGTGGTCACGCAGGGCACTGAAGCTTTCTTT. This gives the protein CASSVVTQGTEAFF.

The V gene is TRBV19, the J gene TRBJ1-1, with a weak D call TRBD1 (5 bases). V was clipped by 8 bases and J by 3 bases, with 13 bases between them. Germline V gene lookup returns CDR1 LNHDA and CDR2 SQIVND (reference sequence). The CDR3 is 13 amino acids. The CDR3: CASGSREHTEAFF. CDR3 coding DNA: TGTGCCAGTGGAAGCAGGGAGCACACTGAAGCTTTCTTT. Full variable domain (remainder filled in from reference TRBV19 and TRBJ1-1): DGGITQSPKYLFRKEGQNVTLSCEQNLNHDAMYWYRQDPGQGLRLIYYSQIVNDFQKGDIAEGYSVSREKKESFPLTVTSAQKNPTAFYLCASGSREHTEAFFGQGTRLTVV.

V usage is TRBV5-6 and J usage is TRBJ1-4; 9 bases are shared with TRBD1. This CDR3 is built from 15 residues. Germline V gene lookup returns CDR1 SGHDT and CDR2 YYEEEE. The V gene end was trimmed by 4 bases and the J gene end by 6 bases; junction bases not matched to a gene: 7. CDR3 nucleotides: TGTGCCAGCAGCCGCGACAGGGGGGTAGATGAAAAACTGTTTTTT. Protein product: CASSRDRGVDEKLFF.

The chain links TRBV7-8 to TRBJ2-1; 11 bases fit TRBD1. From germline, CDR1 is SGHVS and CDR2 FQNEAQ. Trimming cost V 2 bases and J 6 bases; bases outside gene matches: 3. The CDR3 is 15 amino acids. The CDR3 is CASSLWDRGINEQFF. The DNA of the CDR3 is TGTGCCAGCAGCTTATGGGACAGGGGGATCAATGAGCAGTTCTTC.

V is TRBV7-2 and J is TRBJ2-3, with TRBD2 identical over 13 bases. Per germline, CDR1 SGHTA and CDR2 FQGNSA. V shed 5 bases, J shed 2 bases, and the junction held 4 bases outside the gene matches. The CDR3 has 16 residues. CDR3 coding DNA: TGTGCCAGCAGCGGACTAGCGGGAGTTTCCACAGATACGCAGTATTTT. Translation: CASSGLAGVSTDTQYF. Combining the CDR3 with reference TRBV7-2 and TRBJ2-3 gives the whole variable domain GAGVSQSPSNKVTEKGKDVELRCDPISGHTALYWYRQSLGQGLEFLIYFQGNSAPDKSGLPSDRFSAERTGGSVSTLTIQRTQQEDSAVYLCASSGLAGVSTDTQYFGPGTRLTVL.